This record looks at one T cell receptor beta chain sequence and its context. Data came from immunoSEQ multiplex PCR; TCRdb stores just in-frame clones and leaves some out. The data hold 35,000 to 45,000 clones, with 85% to 90% observed a single time. This sample is part of a study of OX40 agonist ivuxolimab in advanced cancers. The receptor was derived from an adult with an advanced solid tumor such as melanoma, head and neck, liver or kidney cancer. The starting material was CD4+ or CD8+ T cells sorted from blood, obtained in a trial of the OX40 agonist ivuxolimab.

DNA for the CDR3: TGTGCCAGCAGCTTGCAGGCGAACACTGAAGCTTTCTTT. Translation gives CASSLQANTEAFF. The V call is TRBV5-8, the J call TRBJ1-1; D is uncertain. The germline CDR1 and CDR2 sequences are SGHTS and YDEGEE. With 1 base removed from V and 1 base from J, the gap between germline ends came to 5 bases. The CDR3 spans 13 residues.